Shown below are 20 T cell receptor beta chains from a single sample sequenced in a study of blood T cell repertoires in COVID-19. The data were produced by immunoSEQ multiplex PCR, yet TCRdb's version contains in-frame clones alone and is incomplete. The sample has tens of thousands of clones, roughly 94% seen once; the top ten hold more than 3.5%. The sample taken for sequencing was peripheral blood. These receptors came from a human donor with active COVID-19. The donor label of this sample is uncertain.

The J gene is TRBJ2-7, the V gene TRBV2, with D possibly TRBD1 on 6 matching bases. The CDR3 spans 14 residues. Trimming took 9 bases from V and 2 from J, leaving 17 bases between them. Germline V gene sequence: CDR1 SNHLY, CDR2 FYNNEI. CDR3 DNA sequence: TGTGCCAGTACCGTGGGCCAGGGGCCCTACGAGCAGTACTTC. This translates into CASTVGQGPYEQYF.

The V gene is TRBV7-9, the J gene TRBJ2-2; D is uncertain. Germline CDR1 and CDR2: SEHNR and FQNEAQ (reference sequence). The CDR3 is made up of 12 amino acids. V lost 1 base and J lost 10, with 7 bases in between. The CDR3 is CASSLVREELFF. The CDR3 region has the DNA TGTGCCAGCAGCTTAGTGCGCGAGGAGCTGTTTTTT. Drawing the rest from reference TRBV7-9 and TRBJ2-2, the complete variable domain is DTGVSQNPRHKITKRGQNVTFRCDPISEHNRLYWYRQTLGQGPEFLTYFQNEAQLEKSRLLSDRFSAERPKGSFSTLEIQRTEQGDSAMYLCASSLVREELFFGEGSRLTVL.

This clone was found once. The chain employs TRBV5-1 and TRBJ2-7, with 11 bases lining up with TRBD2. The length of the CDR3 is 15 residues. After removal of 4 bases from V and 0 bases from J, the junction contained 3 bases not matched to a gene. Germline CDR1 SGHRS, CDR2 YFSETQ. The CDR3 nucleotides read TGCGCCAGCAGCATTAGCGGGGGGGACTCCTACGAGCAGTACTTC. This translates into CASSISGGDSYEQYF.

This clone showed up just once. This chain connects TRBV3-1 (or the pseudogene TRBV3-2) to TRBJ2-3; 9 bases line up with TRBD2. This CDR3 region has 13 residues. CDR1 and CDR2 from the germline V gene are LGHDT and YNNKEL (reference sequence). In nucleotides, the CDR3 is TGTGCGGTACGAACTAGCGGGTCAGATACGCAGTATTTT. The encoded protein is CAVRTSGSDTQYF.

The CDR3 is CASSTSSGRDQETQYF. The CDR3 region has the DNA TGTGCCAGCAGTACAAGTAGCGGGAGAGACCAAGAGACCCAGTACTTC. This chain uses TRBV6-6 with TRBJ2-5; 9 bases are a match to TRBD2. The germline V gene encodes CDR1 MNHNY and CDR2 SVGAGI (reference sequence). The CDR3 contains 16 residues. V was pared by 5 bases and J by 0 bases, with 7 bases of the junction left unmatched.

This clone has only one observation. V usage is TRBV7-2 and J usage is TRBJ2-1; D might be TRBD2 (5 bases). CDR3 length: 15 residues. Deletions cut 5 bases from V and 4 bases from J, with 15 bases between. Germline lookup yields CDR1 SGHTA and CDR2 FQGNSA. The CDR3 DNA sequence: TGTGCCAGCAGCGAGGAACCCCCGGGGTACAATGAGCAGTTCTTC. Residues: CASSEEPPGYNEQFF.

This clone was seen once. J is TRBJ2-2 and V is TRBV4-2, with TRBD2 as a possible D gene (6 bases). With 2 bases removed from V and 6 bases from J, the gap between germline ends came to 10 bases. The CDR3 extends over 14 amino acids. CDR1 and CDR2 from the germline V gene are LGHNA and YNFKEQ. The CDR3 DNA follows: TGTGCCAGCAGCCAATCTTGGGGGGCCGGGGAGCTGTTTTTT. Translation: CASSQSWGAGELFF.

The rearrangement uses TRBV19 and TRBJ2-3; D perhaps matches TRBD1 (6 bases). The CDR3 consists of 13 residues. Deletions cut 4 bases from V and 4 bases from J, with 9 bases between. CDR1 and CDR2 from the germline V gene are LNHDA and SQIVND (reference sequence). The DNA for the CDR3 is TGTGCCAGTAGTAAACAGGGCGCAGATACGCAGTATTTT. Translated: CASSKQGADTQYF.

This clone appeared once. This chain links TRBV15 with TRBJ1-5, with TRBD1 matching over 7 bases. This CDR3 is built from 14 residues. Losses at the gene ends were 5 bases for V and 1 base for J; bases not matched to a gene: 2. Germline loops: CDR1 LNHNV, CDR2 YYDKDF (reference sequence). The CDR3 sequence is CATSEGQSNQPQHF. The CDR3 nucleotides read TGTGCCACCAGCGAGGGACAGAGCAATCAGCCCCAGCATTTT.

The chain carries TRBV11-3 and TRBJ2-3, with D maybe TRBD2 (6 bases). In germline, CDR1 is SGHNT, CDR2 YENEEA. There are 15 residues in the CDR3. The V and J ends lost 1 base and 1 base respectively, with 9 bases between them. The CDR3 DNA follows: TGTGCCAGCAGCTTAGGGGGACTCCGCACAGATACGCAGTATTTT. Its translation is CASSLGGLRTDTQYF. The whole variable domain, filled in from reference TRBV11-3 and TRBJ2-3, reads EAGVVQSPRYKIIEKKQPVAFWCNPISGHNTLYWYLQNLGQGPELLIRYENEEAVDDSQLPKDRFSAERLKGVDSTLKIQPAELGDSAVYLCASSLGGLRTDTQYFGPGTRLTVL.

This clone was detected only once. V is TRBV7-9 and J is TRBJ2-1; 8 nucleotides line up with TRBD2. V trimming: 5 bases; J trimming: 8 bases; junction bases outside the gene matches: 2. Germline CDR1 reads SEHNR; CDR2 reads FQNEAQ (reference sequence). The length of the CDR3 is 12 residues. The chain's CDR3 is CASSPGGDEQFF. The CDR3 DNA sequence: TGTGCCAGCAGCCCCGGGGGGGATGAGCAGTTCTTC.

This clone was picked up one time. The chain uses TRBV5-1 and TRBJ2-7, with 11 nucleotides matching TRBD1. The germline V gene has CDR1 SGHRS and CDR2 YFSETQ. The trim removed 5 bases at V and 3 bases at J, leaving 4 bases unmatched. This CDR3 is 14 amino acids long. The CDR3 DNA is TGCGCCAGCAGGTGGGACAGGGGGTTCTACGAGCAGTACTTC. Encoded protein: CASRWDRGFYEQYF.

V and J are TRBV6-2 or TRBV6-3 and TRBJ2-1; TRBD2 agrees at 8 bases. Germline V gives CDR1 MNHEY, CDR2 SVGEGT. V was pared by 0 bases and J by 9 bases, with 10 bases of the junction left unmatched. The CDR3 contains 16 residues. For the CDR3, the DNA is TGTGCCAGCAGTTACTCGACGGCGGGAGGACGAGGTGAGCAGTTCTTC. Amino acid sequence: CASSYSTAGGRGEQFF.

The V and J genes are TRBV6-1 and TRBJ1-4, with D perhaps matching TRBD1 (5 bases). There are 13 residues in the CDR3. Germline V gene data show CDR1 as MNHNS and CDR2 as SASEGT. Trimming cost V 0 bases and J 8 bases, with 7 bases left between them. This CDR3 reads CASSEAQEEKLFF. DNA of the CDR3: TGTGCCAGCAGTGAAGCACAGGAAGAAAAACTGTTTTTT.

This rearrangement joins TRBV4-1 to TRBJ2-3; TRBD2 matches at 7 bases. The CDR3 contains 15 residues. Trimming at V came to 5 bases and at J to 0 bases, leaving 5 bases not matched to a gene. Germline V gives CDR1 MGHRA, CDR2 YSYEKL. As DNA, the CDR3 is TGCGCCAGCAGCTTAAGCGGGATGAGCACAGATACGCAGTATTTT. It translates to CASSLSGMSTDTQYF.

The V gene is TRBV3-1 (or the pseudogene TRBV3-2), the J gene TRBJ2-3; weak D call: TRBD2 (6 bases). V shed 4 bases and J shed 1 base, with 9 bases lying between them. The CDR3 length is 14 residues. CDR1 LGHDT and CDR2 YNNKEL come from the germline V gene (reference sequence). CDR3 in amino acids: CASSPGGRTDTQYF. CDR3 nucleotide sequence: TGTGCCAGCAGCCCCGGGGGACGCACAGATACGCAGTATTTT.

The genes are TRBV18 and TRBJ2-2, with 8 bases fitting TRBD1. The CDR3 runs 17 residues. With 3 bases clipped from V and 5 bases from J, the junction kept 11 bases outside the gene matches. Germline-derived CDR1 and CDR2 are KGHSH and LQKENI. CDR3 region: CASSPTRRTGRTGELFF. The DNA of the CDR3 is TGTGCCAGCTCACCTACCAGGAGGACAGGGAGGACCGGGGAGCTGTTTTTT.

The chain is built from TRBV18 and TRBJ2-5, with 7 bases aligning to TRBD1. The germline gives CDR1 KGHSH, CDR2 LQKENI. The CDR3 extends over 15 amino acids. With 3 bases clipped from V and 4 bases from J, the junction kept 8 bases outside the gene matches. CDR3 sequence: CASSPRQGSRETQYF. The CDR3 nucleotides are TGTGCCAGCTCACCCCGACAGGGCTCCCGAGAGACCCAGTACTTC.

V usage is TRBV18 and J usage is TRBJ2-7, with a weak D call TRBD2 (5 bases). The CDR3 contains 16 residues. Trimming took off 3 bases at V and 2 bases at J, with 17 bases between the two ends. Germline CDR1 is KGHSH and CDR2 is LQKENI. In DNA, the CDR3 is TGTGCCAGCTCACCCCATCAAAAAAGACTAACCTACGAGCAGTACTTC. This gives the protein CASSPHQKRLTYEQYF.

This chain's CDR3 is CASSYDWSTWSPLHF. CDR3 coding DNA: TGTGCCAGCAGTTACGACTGGTCAACTTGGTCACCCCTCCACTTT. The chain uses TRBV6-5 and TRBJ1-6; D not certain. Germline V gives CDR1 MNHEY, CDR2 SVGAGI. This CDR3 has 15 amino acids. V gave up 2 bases and J gave up 10 bases, with 15 bases separating them.